This TCR beta chain was recovered during a study of shared clonotypes between healthy human individuals. Study results and caveats: Approximately 5.3% was the fraction of naive CD4 clonotypes found shared across several donors.

Produced via immunoSEQ multiplex PCR; TCRdb's table is partial and in-frame only. The sample has around 2,000,000 clones, approximately 95% seen once. Naivety among CD8 cells was defined by CD45RO negativity and positive CCR7 selection, thereby excluding terminally differentiated effector memory CD45RA+ cells. The CDR3 is made up of 16 amino acids. Germline lookup yields CDR1 SGHTA and CDR2 FQGNSA. Trimming removed 6 bases at V and 5 bases at J, with 19 bases between. Remarks on this clone: Its antigen is unknown.

The clonotype comes from a man aged 18-30 years in good health. Source material: naive CD8+ T cells sorted from blood. The chain is built from TRBV7-2 and TRBJ2-2; perhaps TRBD2 as D (6 bases). CDR3 protein: CASSPFWAGGTGELFF. The CDR3 DNA follows: TGTGCCAGCAGTCCATTCTGGGCTGGAGGGACCGGGGAGCTGTTTTTT.